Listed below are T cell receptor beta chains from one sample, sequenced in a study of siplizumab effects on memory and regulatory T cells. Clones were read by immunoSEQ multiplex PCR, and TCRdb kept only the in-frame ones, dropping some. Of 100,000 to 120,000 clones in the sample, roughly 90% were seen once. Sequenced sample: CD4+ T cells sorted from blood. These TCRs come from a human donor in good health. CDR3s include the opening cysteine and the closing phenylalanine or tryptophan. The D gene is left open where the match is weak. Some rows mark clone size as missing; the rest say once, few, many or name a class of expanded clone.

D: .
J: TRBJ1-3
V: TRBV5-1
size: .
CDR3: CASSLVDSASGNTIYF
DNA: TGCGCCAGCAGCTTGGTCGACAGTGCGTCTGGAAACACCATATATTTT

D: .
J: TRBJ1-3
V: TRBV29-1
size: .
CDR3: CSVVSGNTIYF
DNA: TGCAGCGTTGTCTCCGGAAACACCATATATTTT

D: TRBD2
J: TRBJ2-3
V: TRBV19
size: .
CDR3: CASRSLGGRPNIDTQYF
DNA: TGTGCCAGTAGATCCCTGGGGGGGAGGCCCAACATAGATACGCAGTATTTT

D: .
J: TRBJ1-1
V: TRBV7-8
size: once
CDR3: CASSSGAMNTEAFF
DNA: TGTGCCAGCAGCTCCGGGGCTATGAACACTGAAGCTTTCTTT

D: .
J: TRBJ1-5
V: TRBV10-3
size: .
CDR3: CAISIRGDQPQHF
DNA: TGTGCCATCAGCATTAGGGGGGATCAGCCCCAGCATTTT

D: TRBD1
J: TRBJ1-6
V: TRBV2
size: few
CDR3: CASSETGARNSPLHF
DNA: TGTGCCAGCAGTGAGACAGGGGCTAGGAATTCACCCCTCCACTTT

D: TRBD1
J: TRBJ2-7
V: TRBV29-1
size: .
CDR3: CSVSDRATSYEQYF
DNA: TGCAGCGTTTCTGACAGGGCCACCTCCTACGAGCAGTACTTC

D: TRBD1
J: TRBJ1-6
V: TRBV5-1
size: .
CDR3: CASSPYRGPDSPLHF
DNA: TGCGCCAGCAGCCCGTACAGGGGTCCAGATTCACCCCTCCACTTT

D: .
J: TRBJ2-7
V: TRBV4-2
size: .
CDR3: CASSLPRGVRDEQYF
DNA: TGTGCCAGCAGCTTGCCCAGGGGAGTTAGGGACGAGCAGTACTTC

D: .
J: TRBJ2-2
V: TRBV10-3
size: .
CDR3: CAIGSTGSTGELFF
DNA: TGTGCCATCGGTAGTACAGGGTCGACCGGGGAGCTGTTTTTT

D: .
J: TRBJ2-5
V: TRBV27
size: .
CDR3: CASSLSRTAETQYF
DNA: TGTGCCAGCAGTTTATCGAGGACGGCAGAGACCCAGTACTTC

D: .
J: TRBJ2-6
V: TRBV5-1
size: .
CDR3: CATSTPSGANVLTF
DNA: TGCGCCACCTCGACCCCCTCTGGGGCCAACGTCCTGACTTTC

D: TRBD1
J: TRBJ1-5
V: TRBV5-8
size: .
CDR3: CASSFQGGQPQHF
DNA: TGTGCCAGCAGCTTCCAGGGGGGTCAGCCCCAGCATTTT

D: .
J: TRBJ1-1
V: TRBV7-9
size: once
CDR3: CASSFRGDLFKDTEAFF
DNA: TGTGCCAGCAGCTTTAGGGGGGACCTGTTTAAGGACACTGAAGCTTTCTTT

D: TRBD1
J: TRBJ2-7
V: TRBV7-9
size: .
CDR3: CASSQGTGSYDEQYF
DNA: TGTGCCAGCAGCCAGGGGACAGGGAGTTACGACGAGCAGTACTTC

D: TRBD1
J: TRBJ2-1
V: TRBV7-3
size: .
CDR3: CASSSYRGNEQFF
DNA: TGTGCCAGCAGCTCTTACAGGGGGAATGAGCAGTTCTTC

D: .
J: TRBJ1-1
V: TRBV2
size: .
CDR3: CASSRETEAFF
DNA: TGTGCCAGCTCTAGGGAGACTGAAGCTTTCTTT

D: .
J: TRBJ1-2
V: TRBV6-5
size: .
CDR3: CASSSRVSYGYTF
DNA: TGTGCCAGCAGTTCGAGGGTTTCCTATGGCTACACCTTC

D: .
J: TRBJ2-5
V: TRBV19
size: .
CDR3: CASSIDILGQGSETQYF
DNA: TGTGCCAGTAGTATCGACATTCTGGGGCAGGGGAGTGAGACCCAGTACTTC

D: .
J: TRBJ1-5
V: TRBV19
size: .
CDR3: CASTLAGMSHSNQPQHF
DNA: TGTGCCAGTACCTTGGCAGGTATGTCCCATAGCAATCAGCCCCAGCATTTT

D: .
J: TRBJ2-5
V: TRBV2
size: .
CDR3: CASSDSRGGETQYF
DNA: TGTGCCAGCAGTGATTCACGGGGTGGGGAGACCCAGTACTTC

D: .
J: TRBJ1-3
V: TRBV19
size: .
CDR3: CATKTGRDNGNTIYF
DNA: TGTGCCACCAAAACGGGGCGGGACAATGGAAACACCATATATTTT

D: .
J: TRBJ1-5
V: TRBV7-2
size: once
CDR3: CASSLRPGEGNQPQHF
DNA: TGTGCCAGCAGCTTGAGACCAGGGGAGGGCAATCAGCCCCAGCATTTT

D: TRBD2
J: TRBJ2-2
V: TRBV6-5
size: few
CDR3: CATQREHGELFF
DNA: TGTGCCACCCAGCGGGAGCACGGGGAGCTGTTTTTT

D: TRBD2
J: TRBJ2-7
V: TRBV11-2
size: .
CDR3: CASSPRLAGETYEQYF
DNA: TGTGCCAGCAGCCCTAGACTAGCGGGTGAGACCTACGAGCAGTACTTC

D: TRBD1
J: TRBJ1-1
V: TRBV5-1
size: few
CDR3: CASSPRGQMNTEAFF
DNA: TGCGCCAGCAGCCCTAGGGGACAGATGAACACTGAAGCTTTCTTT

D: .
J: TRBJ2-2
V: TRBV5-1
size: once
CDR3: CASSSSGTANTGELFF
DNA: TGCGCCAGCAGCAGTTCCGGGACGGCCAACACCGGGGAGCTGTTTTTT

D: TRBD1
J: TRBJ1-5
V: TRBV6-1
size: .
CDR3: CASRQGWQPQHF
DNA: TGTGCCAGCAGACAGGGGTGGCAGCCCCAGCATTTT

D: TRBD1
J: TRBJ2-7
V: TRBV7-7
size: .
CDR3: CASSLDRGSYEQYF
DNA: TGTGCCAGCAGCTTGGACAGGGGTTCCTACGAGCAGTACTTC

D: .
J: TRBJ2-3
V: TRBV7-8
size: .
CDR3: CASSLGGADTQYF
DNA: TGTGCCAGCAGCTTAGGAGGAGCCGATACGCAGTATTTT

D: .
J: TRBJ2-5
V: TRBV5-1
size: .
CDR3: CASSSGGGEETQYF
DNA: TGCGCCAGCAGCTCGGGTGGAGGGGAAGAGACCCAGTACTTC

D: TRBD1
J: TRBJ1-2
V: TRBV2
size: .
CDR3: CASSVKGQTFYGYTF
DNA: TGTGCCAGCAGTGTTAAGGGACAGACCTTCTATGGCTACACCTTC

D: .
J: TRBJ2-2
V: TRBV18
size: .
CDR3: CASSGIANTGELFF
DNA: TGTGCCAGCTCAGGAATCGCGAACACCGGGGAGCTGTTTTTT

D: .
J: TRBJ2-3
V: TRBV21-1
size: .
CDR3: CASRNWPRALETDTQYF
DNA: TGTGCCAGCAGAAATTGGCCCCGCGCTTTAGAAACAGATACGCAGTATTTT

D: .
J: TRBJ2-1
V: TRBV6-5
size: once
CDR3: CASSYSRTANNEQFF
DNA: TGTGCCAGCAGTTACTCCAGGACAGCCAACAATGAGCAGTTCTTC

D: TRBD1
J: TRBJ2-7
V: TRBV19
size: .
CDR3: CASSTTGQGVEQYF
DNA: TGTGCCAGTAGTACCACGGGACAGGGAGTCGAGCAGTACTTC

D: .
J: TRBJ1-4
V: TRBV9
size: .
CDR3: CASSVDKSEKLFF
DNA: TGTGCCAGCAGCGTAGATAAGTCTGAAAAACTGTTTTTT

D: TRBD2
J: TRBJ2-1
V: TRBV18
size: once
CDR3: CASSPNGYSGGNDNEQFF
DNA: TGTGCCAGCTCTCCGAACGGGTATAGCGGGGGGAATGACAATGAGCAGTTCTTC

D: .
J: TRBJ1-5
V: TRBV2
size: .
CDR3: CASSGGRAIVQPQHF
DNA: TGTGCCAGCAGTGGGGGCAGGGCGATCGTGCAGCCCCAGCATTTT

D: TRBD1
J: TRBJ2-2
V: TRBV5-1
size: .
CDR3: CASSSPGQGSGELFF
DNA: TGCGCCAGCAGCTCCCCGGGACAGGGGTCCGGGGAGCTGTTTTTT

D: .
J: TRBJ1-5
V: TRBV7-9
size: .
CDR3: CASSPDNQPQHF
DNA: TGTGCCAGCAGCCCCGACAATCAGCCCCAGCATTTT

D: TRBD1
J: TRBJ1-2
V: TRBV18
size: .
CDR3: CASSRDRGSRYGYTF
DNA: TGTGCCAGCTCACGGGACAGGGGGAGTCGGTATGGCTACACCTTC

D: .
J: TRBJ2-7
V: TRBV6-5
size: .
CDR3: CASSYSMPSSYEQYF
DNA: TGTGCCAGCAGTTACTCGATGCCGAGCTCCTACGAGCAGTACTTC

D: TRBD1
J: TRBJ1-1
V: TRBV18
size: once
CDR3: CASSWVGQVGTEAFF
DNA: TGTGCCAGCTCATGGGTTGGACAGGTGGGAACTGAAGCTTTCTTT

D: .
J: TRBJ2-6
V: TRBV5-6
size: .
CDR3: CAIPWTESGANVLTF
DNA: TGTGCCATTCCGTGGACCGAATCTGGGGCCAACGTCCTGACTTTC

D: .
J: TRBJ2-2
V: TRBV5-1
size: .
CDR3: CASSLVVGVPGELFF
DNA: TGCGCCAGCAGCTTGGTAGTAGGAGTCCCCGGGGAGCTGTTTTTT

D: .
J: TRBJ1-1
V: TRBV5-1
size: .
CDR3: CASRVQLNTEAFF
DNA: TGCGCCAGCAGAGTTCAGCTAAACACTGAAGCTTTCTTT

D: TRBD2
J: TRBJ2-2
V: TRBV14
size: .
CDR3: CASSVKDGTSGTGELFF
DNA: TGTGCCAGCAGCGTTAAGGACGGGACTAGCGGCACCGGGGAGCTGTTTTTT

D: .
J: TRBJ2-5
V: TRBV6-1
size: few
CDR3: CASSPWQQETQYF
DNA: TGTGCCAGCAGTCCATGGCAGCAAGAGACCCAGTACTTC

D: .
J: TRBJ2-1
V: TRBV2
size: .
CDR3: CASSLIRGTYNEQFF
DNA: TGTGCCAGCTCCCTTATTCGGGGAACCTACAATGAGCAGTTCTTC

D: TRBD1
J: TRBJ1-5
V: TRBV5-1
size: .
CDR3: CASSLGDRGLGQPQHF
DNA: TGCGCCAGCAGCTTAGGGGACAGGGGGCTAGGTCAGCCCCAGCATTTT

D: .
J: TRBJ2-7
V: TRBV19
size: once
CDR3: CASSLVASYEQYF
DNA: TGTGCCAGTAGCCTTGTGGCGAGCTACGAGCAGTACTTC

D: .
J: TRBJ1-1
V: TRBV7-9
size: .
CDR3: CASSLAALNTEAFF
DNA: TGTGCCAGCAGCTTAGCTGCTTTGAACACTGAAGCTTTCTTT